This T cell receptor (beta chain) comes out of a study of Tregs in tolerant kidney transplant recipients. Data came from immunoSEQ multiplex PCR; TCRdb stores just in-frame clones and leaves some out. The table includes tens of thousands of clones, 81% detected once. As to this clone: The antigen is undetermined.

General study findings and limits: Some patients' samples used different primers over time, so nucleotide sequences weren't comparable.

The V and J ends lost 0 bases and 3 bases respectively, with 8 bases between them. CDR1 and CDR2 from the germline V gene are SGHTA and FQGNSA. The CDR3 extends over 14 amino acids. Recipients received nonmyeloablative bone marrow transplants from related graft donors, with transient mixed chimerism. CD4+CD25+CD127- Tregs, CD4+CD25- non-Tregs, CD4 and CD8 cells were sorted. The TCR originated in a human patient who received a combined kidney and bone marrow transplant. The graft donor may have contributed some T cells. This rearrangement joins TRBV7-2 to TRBJ1-2; possibly TRBD1 for D (5 bases). The specimen was CD8+ T cells from blood (PBMCs), collected 6 months after the transplant. The CDR3: CASSLARTHYGYTF. DNA for the CDR3: TGTGCCAGCAGCTTAGCAAGGACACACTATGGCTACACCTTC.